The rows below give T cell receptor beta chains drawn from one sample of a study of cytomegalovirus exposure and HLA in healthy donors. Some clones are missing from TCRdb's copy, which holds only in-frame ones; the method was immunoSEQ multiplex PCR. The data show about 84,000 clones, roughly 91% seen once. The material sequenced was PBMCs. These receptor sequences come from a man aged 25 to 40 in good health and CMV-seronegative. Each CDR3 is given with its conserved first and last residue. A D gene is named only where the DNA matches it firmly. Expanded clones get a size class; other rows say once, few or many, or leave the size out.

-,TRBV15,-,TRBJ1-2,TGTGCCACCAGCAGAACAAACAGTGGCTATGGCTACACCTTC,CATSRTNSGYGYTF
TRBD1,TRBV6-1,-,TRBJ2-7,TGTGCCAGCAGTGAACGTAGCCAGGGGGCCTACGAGCAGTACTTC,CASSERSQGAYEQYF
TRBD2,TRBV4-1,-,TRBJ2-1,TGCGCCAGCAGCCAAGATTGGGGGAGGGCCTTAGACAATGAGCAGTTCTTC,CASSQDWGRALDNEQFF
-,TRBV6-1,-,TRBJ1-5,TGTGCCAGCAGTTCCCTCGAGCTCCAGCATTTT,CASSSLELQHF
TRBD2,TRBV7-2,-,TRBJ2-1,TGTGCCAGCAGCTTTAGCGGGAGTTCCTACAATGAGCAGTTCTTC,CASSFSGSSYNEQFF
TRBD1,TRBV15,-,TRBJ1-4,TGTGCCACCAGCAGAGGACAGGGTGGTGAAAAACTGTTTTTT,CATSRGQGGEKLFF
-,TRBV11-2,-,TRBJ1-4,TGTGCCAGCAGCTTAGGGTGGATGGGGGGGCCAGTTAATGAAAAACTGTTTTTT,CASSLGWMGGPVNEKLFF
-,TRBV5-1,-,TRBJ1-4,TGCGCCAGCAGCTCGCAGGGGAGTGAAAAACTGTTTTTT,CASSSQGSEKLFF
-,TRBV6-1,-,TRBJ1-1,TGTGCCAGCAGTGAAGAAACAGGAGAGTACACTGAAGCTTTCTTT,CASSEETGEYTEAFF
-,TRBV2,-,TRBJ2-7,TGTGCCAGCATCACAGGGTCCTACGAGCAGTACTTC,CASITGSYEQYF
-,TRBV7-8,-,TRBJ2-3,TGTGCCAGCAGCTTAAACTTGGCGGGCACAGATACGCAGTATTTT,CASSLNLAGTDTQYF
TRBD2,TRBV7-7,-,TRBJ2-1,TGTGCTAGCAGCTTAGCGTACAGCGGGAGGGGCAATGAGCAGTTCTTC,CASSLAYSGRGNEQFF
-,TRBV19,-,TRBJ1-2,TGTGCCAGTAGTAGGCCGGACAGACTCTATGGCTACACCTTC,CASSRPDRLYGYTF
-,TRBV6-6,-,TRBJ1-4,TGTGCCAGCAGTTACCGGAGCCAAACAACTAATGAAAAACTGTTTTTT,CASSYRSQTTNEKLFF
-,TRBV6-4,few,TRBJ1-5,TGTGCCAGCAGTTCAGGGGACAATCAGCCCCAGCATTTT,CASSSGDNQPQHF
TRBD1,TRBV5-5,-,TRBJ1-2,TGTGCCAGCAGCCCCGGCCCCAGACAGGGTTTATCGCGGATTTATGGCTACACCTTC,CASSPGPRQGLSRIYGYTF
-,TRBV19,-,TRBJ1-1,TGTGCCAGTAGGAGGGGACAGAACACTGAAGCTTTCTTT,CASRRGQNTEAFF
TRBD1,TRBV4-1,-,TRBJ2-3,TGCGCCAGCAGCCTGGGGACAGGGGTCGGGGATACGCAGTATTTT,CASSLGTGVGDTQYF
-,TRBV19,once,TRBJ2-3,TGTGCCAGTAGCGTGAGCTCTTTTTACCCCATAACGCAGTATTTT,CASSVSSFYPITQYF
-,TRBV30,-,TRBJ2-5,TGTGCCTGGAGCATACGGAGAAGGGAGACCCAGTACTTC,CAWSIRRRETQYF
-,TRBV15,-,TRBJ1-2,TGTGCCACCAGCAGAGGGCAGGGTAATTATGGCTACACCTTC,CATSRGQGNYGYTF
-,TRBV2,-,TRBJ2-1,TGTGCCAGCAGTGAGGCGGGGCCCTCCTACAATGAGCAGTTCTTC,CASSEAGPSYNEQFF
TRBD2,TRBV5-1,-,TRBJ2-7,TGCGCCAGCAGCTTGGCCGGGCTAGCGGGAAATAGGGGCTACGAGCAGTACTTC,CASSLAGLAGNRGYEQYF
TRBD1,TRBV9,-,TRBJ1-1,TGTGCCAGCAGACCAACACAGGGGCCGGCTTTCTTT,CASRPTQGPAFF
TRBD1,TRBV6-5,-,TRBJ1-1,TGTGCCAGCAGCGACCCCCCAGGGGGAATAACTGAAGCTTTCTTT,CASSDPPGGITEAFF
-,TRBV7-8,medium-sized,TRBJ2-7,TGTGCCAGCAGCTTTGGGCGCGAGCAGTACTTC,CASSFGREQYF
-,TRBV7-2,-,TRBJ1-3,TGTGCCAGCAGCTTGTACTCGGGAAACACCATATATTTT,CASSLYSGNTIYF
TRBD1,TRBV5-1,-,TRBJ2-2,TGCGCCAGCAGTTATTCTGGGACAGGGGATGGCACCGGGGAGCTGTTTTTT,CASSYSGTGDGTGELFF
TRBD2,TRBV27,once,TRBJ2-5,TGTGCCAGCAGTGACCGTCCTAGCGGGGTACCTGGAGAGACCCAGTACTTC,CASSDRPSGVPGETQYF
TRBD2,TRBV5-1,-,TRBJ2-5,TGCGCCAGCAGCTTGGTGGTAGCGGGGGGCCAAGAGACCCAGTACTTC,CASSLVVAGGQETQYF
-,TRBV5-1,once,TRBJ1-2,TGCGCCAGCAGCTTGGACGAGAGCGGCTACACCTTC,CASSLDESGYTF
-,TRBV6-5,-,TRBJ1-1,TGTGCCAGCACAGAGGATGGGAACACTGAAGCTTTCTTT,CASTEDGNTEAFF
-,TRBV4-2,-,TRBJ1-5,TGTGCCAGCAGCCGAACCCTCGGGGAGTCAGAAGGTCAGCCCCAGCATTTT,CASSRTLGESEGQPQHF
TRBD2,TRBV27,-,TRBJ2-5,TGTGCCAGCAGCCCGAATAGCGGGAGGGGGGAGACCCAGTACTTC,CASSPNSGRGETQYF
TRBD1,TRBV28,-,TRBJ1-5,TGTGCCAGCAACCAGGGGGCCCGACATGGCAATCAGCCCCAGCATTTT,CASNQGARHGNQPQHF
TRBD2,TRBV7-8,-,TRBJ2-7,TGTGCCAGCAGCTTAGGAGGTTCTAGCGGGCTACGCGCGGGTGAGCAGTACTTC,CASSLGGSSGLRAGEQYF
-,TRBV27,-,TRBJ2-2,TGTGCCAGCAGTTTCATTGGACAGAACACCGGGGAGCTGTTTTTT,CASSFIGQNTGELFF
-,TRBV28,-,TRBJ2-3,TGTGCCAGCACTCAAGGGGGGGGTAGGACAGATACGCAGTATTTT,CASTQGGGRTDTQYF
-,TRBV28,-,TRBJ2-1,TGTGCCAGCAGGGCCGTTGGGGTTACAGGGCAGTTCTTC,CASRAVGVTGQFF
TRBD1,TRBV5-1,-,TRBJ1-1,TGCGCCAGCACTGACAGGGCCACTGAAGCTTTCTTT,CASTDRATEAFF
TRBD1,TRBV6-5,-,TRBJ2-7,TGTGCCAGCAGTTACTCGGTCCCGGGACAGGGGTACGAGCAGTACTTC,CASSYSVPGQGYEQYF
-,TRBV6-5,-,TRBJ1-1,TGTGCCAGCAGTCTAGGGGACACAAGCACTGAAGCTTTCTTT,CASSLGDTSTEAFF
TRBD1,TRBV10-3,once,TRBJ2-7,TGTGCCATCAGATCCGGGACAGGGGAGAACGAGCAGTACTTC,CAIRSGTGENEQYF
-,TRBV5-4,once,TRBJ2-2,TGTGCCAGCAGCCAAGCACAGGAGACCGGGGAGCTGTTTTTT,CASSQAQETGELFF
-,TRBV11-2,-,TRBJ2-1,TGTGCCAGCAGCTTAGGGGGGGATGAGCAGTTCTTC,CASSLGGDEQFF
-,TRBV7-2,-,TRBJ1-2,TGTGCCAGCAGCTCCGGCGAGAGGGCCCACACCTTC,CASSSGERAHTF
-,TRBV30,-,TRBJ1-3,TGTGCCTGGAGGGAGGCGTCCGGAAACACCATATATTTT,CAWREASGNTIYF
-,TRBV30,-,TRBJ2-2,TGTGCCTGGAGTGGTGGTTGGCAGTTCCCAACCGGGGAGCTGTTTTTT,CAWSGGWQFPTGELFF
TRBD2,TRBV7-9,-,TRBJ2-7,TGTGCCAGCAGCCCAAGGACTAGCGGGAGAGAACCTATCCCCTACGAGCAGTACTTC,CASSPRTSGREPIPYEQYF
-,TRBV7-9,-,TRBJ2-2,TGTGCCAGCAGCTTAGTAGCCGCCCCCGGGGAGCTGTTTTTT,CASSLVAAPGELFF
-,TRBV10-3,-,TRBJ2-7,TGTGCCATCAGCAGACTTGGGTCCCACGAGCAGTACTTC,CAISRLGSHEQYF
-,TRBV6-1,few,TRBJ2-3,TGTGCCAGCAGCACCGGGTCAGACACAGATACGCAGTATTTT,CASSTGSDTDTQYF
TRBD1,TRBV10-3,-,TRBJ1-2,TGTGCCATCAGTGAGGGGACAGGTGGGGGCTATGGCTACACCTTC,CAISEGTGGGYGYTF
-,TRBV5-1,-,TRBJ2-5,TGCGCCAGCAGCTCTCAGACTCAAGGAGAGACCCAGTACTTC,CASSSQTQGETQYF
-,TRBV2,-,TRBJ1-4,TGTGCCAGCAGTTGGCGGGCCGGTAATGAAAAACTGTTTTTT,CASSWRAGNEKLFF
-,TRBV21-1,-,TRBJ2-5,TGTGCCAGCAACACAGGGGGAGGGGGCCAAGAGACCCAGTACTTC,CASNTGGGGQETQYF